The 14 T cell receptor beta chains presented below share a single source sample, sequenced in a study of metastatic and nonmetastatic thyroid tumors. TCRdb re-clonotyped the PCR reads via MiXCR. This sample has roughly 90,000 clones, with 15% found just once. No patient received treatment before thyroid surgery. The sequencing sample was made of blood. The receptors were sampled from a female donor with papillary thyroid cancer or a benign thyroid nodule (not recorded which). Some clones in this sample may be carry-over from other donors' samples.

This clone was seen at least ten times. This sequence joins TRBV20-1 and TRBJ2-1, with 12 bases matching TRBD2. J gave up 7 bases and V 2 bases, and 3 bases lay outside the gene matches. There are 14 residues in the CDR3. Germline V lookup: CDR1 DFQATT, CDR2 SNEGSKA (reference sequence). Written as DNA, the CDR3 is TGCAGTGCTAGACGACTAGCGGGGGCAAATGAGCAGTTCTTC. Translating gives CSARRLAGANEQFF.

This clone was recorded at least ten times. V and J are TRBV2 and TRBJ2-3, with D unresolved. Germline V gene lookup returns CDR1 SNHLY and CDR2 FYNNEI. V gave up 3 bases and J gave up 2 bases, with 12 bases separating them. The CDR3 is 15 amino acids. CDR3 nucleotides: TGTGCCAGCAGTGACCCCCCCCGACCCACAGATACGCAGTATTTT. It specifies CASSDPPRPTDTQYF.

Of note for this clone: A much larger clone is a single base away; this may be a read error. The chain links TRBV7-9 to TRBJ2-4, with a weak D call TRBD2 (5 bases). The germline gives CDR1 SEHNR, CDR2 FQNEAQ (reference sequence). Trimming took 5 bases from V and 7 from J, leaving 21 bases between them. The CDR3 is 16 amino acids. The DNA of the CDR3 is TGTGCCAGCAGCCCCACCGGTAGCGTGGGCGGGAACATTCAGTACTTC. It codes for CASSPTGSVGGNIQYF.

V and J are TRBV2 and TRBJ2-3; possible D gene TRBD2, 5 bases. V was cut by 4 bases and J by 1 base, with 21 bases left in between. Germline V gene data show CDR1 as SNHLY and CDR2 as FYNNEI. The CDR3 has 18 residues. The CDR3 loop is CASSGPAGLALGTDTQYF. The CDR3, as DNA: TGTGCCAGCAGTGGCCCCGCAGGCTTAGCGTTGGGCACAGATACGCAGTATTTT.

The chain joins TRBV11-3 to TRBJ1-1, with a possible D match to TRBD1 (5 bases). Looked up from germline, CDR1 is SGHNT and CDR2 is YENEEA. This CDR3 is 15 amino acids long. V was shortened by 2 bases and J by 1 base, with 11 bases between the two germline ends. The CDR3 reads CASSLNPGGNTEAFF. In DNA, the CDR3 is TGTGCCAGCAGCTTAAATCCGGGGGGGAACACTGAAGCTTTCTTT.

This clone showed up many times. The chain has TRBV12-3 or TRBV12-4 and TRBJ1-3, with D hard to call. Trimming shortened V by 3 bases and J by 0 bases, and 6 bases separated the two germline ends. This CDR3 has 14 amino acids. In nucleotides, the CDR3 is TGTGCCAGCAGTTTTAGTGCCTCTGGAAACACCATATATTTT. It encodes CASSFSASGNTIYF.

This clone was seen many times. This CDR3 is CASSSGRPNQPQHF. For the CDR3, the DNA is TGTGCCAGCAGCTCGGGACGGCCTAATCAGCCCCAGCATTTT. The chain combines TRBV7-9 with TRBJ1-5; D may be TRBD1 (5 bases). The length of the CDR3 is 14 residues. Germline loops: CDR1 SEHNR, CDR2 FQNEAQ (reference sequence). V lost 4 bases and J 4 bases, leaving 11 bases between the germline ends.

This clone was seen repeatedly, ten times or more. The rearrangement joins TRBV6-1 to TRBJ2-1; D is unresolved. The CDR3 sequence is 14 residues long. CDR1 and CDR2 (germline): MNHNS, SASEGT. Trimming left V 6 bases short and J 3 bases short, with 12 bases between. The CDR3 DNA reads TGTGCCAGCAGCGCTCAGTTGAGCTACAATGAGCAGTTCTTC. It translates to CASSAQLSYNEQFF.

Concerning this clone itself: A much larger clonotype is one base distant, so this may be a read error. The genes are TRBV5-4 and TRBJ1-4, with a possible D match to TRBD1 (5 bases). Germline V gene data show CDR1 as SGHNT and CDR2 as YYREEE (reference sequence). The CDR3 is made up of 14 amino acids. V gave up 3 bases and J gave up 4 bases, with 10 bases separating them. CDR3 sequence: CASSSVQGNEKLFF. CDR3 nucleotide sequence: TGTGCCAGCAGCTCGGTCCAGGGTAATGAAAAACTGTTTTTT.

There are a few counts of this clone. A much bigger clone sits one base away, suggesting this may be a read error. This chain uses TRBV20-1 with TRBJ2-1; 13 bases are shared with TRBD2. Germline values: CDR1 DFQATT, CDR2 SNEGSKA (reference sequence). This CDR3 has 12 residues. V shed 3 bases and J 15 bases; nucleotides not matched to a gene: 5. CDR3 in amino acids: CSASKTSGGMFF. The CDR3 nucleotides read TGCAGTGCTAGTAAGACTAGCGGGGGGATGTTCTTC.

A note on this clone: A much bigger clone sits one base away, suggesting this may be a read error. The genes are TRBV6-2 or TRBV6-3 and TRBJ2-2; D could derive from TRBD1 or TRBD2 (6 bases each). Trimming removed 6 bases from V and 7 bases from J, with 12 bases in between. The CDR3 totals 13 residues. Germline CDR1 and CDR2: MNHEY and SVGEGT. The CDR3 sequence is CASRSGGHGELFF. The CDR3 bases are TGTGCCAGCAGATCCGGGGGACACGGGGAGCTGTTTTTT.

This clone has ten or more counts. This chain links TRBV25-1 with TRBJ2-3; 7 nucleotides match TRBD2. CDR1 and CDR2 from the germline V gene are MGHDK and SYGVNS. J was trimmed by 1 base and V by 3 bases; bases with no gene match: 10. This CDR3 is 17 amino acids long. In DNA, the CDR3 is TGTGCCAGCAGTGACCCATCCCGGCTAGCGGGCACAGATACGCAGTATTTT. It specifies CASSDPSRLAGTDTQYF.

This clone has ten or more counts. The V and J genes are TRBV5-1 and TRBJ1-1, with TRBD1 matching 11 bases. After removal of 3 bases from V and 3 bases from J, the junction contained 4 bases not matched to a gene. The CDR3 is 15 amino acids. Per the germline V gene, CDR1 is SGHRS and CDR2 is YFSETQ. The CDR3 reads CASSSGTGGDTEAFF. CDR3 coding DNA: TGCGCCAGCAGCTCCGGGACAGGGGGGGACACTGAAGCTTTCTTT.

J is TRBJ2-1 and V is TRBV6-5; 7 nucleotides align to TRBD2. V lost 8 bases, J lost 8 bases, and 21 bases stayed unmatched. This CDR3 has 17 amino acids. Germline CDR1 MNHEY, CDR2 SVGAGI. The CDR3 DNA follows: TGTGCCAGCCGTCCGGGGGGATTCAGTGGGTTCCCCGATGAGCAGTTCTTC. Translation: CASRPGGFSGFPDEQFF.